The 26 T cell receptor beta chains below all came from one sample that was sequenced in a study of T-cell reconstitution after alpha-beta-depleted transplantation in children (dated by TCRdb to the mid-2010s). The library was obtained by PCR. Sequencing relied on an Illumina HiSeq 2500. TCR libraries were prepared with molecular barcoding, using unique molecular identifiers to normalize TCRbeta repertoire quantification. The raw public data were reprocessed by TCRdb itself: fastp quality trimming at Q25, MiXCR clonotype calling, in-frame beta chains only. Under each unique CDR3 protein, matching rows form one entry showing the most common genes and DNA. This sample gives 170,000 or so distinct CDR3 sequences in total; approximately 7% of them show up just once. The ten top clones hold 3% of the sample. The sequencing here drew on PBMCs from the stem cell graft donor, taken from the stem cell graft. The receptors derive from a human donor who donated a stem cell graft to a child with Wiskott-Aldrich syndrome.

The chain has TRBV7-2 and TRBJ2-7; D is uncertain. From germline, CDR1 is SGHTA and CDR2 FQGNSA. V was trimmed by 1 base and J by 1 base, leaving 8 bases between them. The CDR3 contains 14 residues. CDR3 sequence (DNA): TGTGCCAGCAGCTTAGGGGCACTTTCCTACGAGCAGTACTTC. It specifies CASSLGALSYEQYF.

V and J are TRBV3-1 and TRBJ2-5; tentative D call: TRBD1 (5 bases). CDR3 length: 15 amino acids. Germline CDR1 LGHDT, CDR2 YNNKEL (reference sequence). The germline V and J ends were trimmed by 4 bases and 0 bases, with 12 bases remaining between them. DNA for the CDR3: TGTGCCAGCAGCCCGTCCCCCAGGGACCAAGAGACCCAGTACTTC. Protein product: CASSPSPRDQETQYF.

This clonotype was seen a handful of times. The genes are TRBV7-2 and TRBJ2-7, with TRBD1 matching 9 bases. V lost 3 bases and J lost 3; bases outside the gene matches: 6. From germline, CDR1 is SGHTA and CDR2 FQGNSA. CDR3 size: 15 residues. The CDR3, as DNA: TGTGCCAGCAGCTTGGGACAGGGAGGATTCTACGAGCAGTACTTC. It yields the protein CASSLGQGGFYEQYF.

The chain uses TRBV5-5 and TRBJ2-3; D is ambiguous. V was shortened by 0 bases and J by 4 bases, with 9 bases between the two germline ends. Germline V gene sequence: CDR1 SGHKS, CDR2 YYEKEE (reference sequence). The CDR3 runs 14 residues. The CDR3: CASSLVPTPDTQYF. DNA of the CDR3: TGTGCCAGCAGCTTGGTGCCAACCCCAGATACGCAGTATTTT.

The table lists this clonotype with many counts. The chain has TRBV10-3 and TRBJ2-7; tentatively, D is TRBD2 (5 bases). V shed 7 bases and J shed 6 bases, with 25 bases lying between them. From germline, CDR1 is ENHRY and CDR2 SYGVKD. The CDR3 is made up of 16 amino acids. DNA of the CDR3: TGTGCCATCAATCCAGGAGGTTCCCGTCAGGATGGCGAGCAGTACTTC. Translation gives CAINPGGSRQDGEQYF.

V usage is TRBV19 and J usage is TRBJ1-4; TRBD1 matches at 11 bases. The germline V gene has CDR1 LNHDA and CDR2 SQIVND (reference sequence). Trimming removed 8 bases from V and 7 bases from J; junction bases left unmatched: 6. This CDR3 is 14 amino acids long. This CDR3 is CASQRTGGVEKLFF. Here the CDR3 DNA reads TGTGCCAGTCAAAGGACAGGGGGCGTTGAAAAACTGTTTTTT.

This clonotype has at least ten counts. The gene calls are TRBV13 and TRBJ2-5; no firm D call. Germline loops: CDR1 PRHDT, CDR2 FYEKMQ (reference sequence). The CDR3 runs to 15 residues. V was cut by 5 bases and J by 0 bases, with 13 bases left in between. CDR3 nucleotides: TGTGCCAGCAGCCTACAAAAGTCGAACCAAGAGACCCAGTACTTC. Its translation is CASSLQKSNQETQYF.

This clonotype was found many times. The rearrangement joins TRBV3-1 to TRBJ2-5; D tentatively fits TRBD1 or TRBD2 (5 bases each). The V end lost 3 bases, the J end lost 5 bases, and 7 bases lay between the germline ends. Germline V lookup: CDR1 LGHDT, CDR2 YNNKEL (reference sequence). This CDR3 comprises 12 residues. CDR3 DNA: TGTGCCAGCAGCCAGGGGGTGGAGACCCAGTACTTC. This translates into CASSQGVETQYF.

This clonotype appeared many times. This chain uses TRBV7-8 with TRBJ2-5; D gene unclear. V lost 5 bases and J 5 bases, leaving 3 bases between the germline ends. The CDR3 runs to 10 residues. Germline CDR1 reads SGHVS; CDR2 reads FQNEAQ. CDR3 loop: CASSRETQYF. CDR3 in DNA: TGTGCCAGCAGCCGGGAGACCCAGTACTTC.

In this sample, this clonotype turned up many times. The chain has TRBV15 and TRBJ1-1, with D possibly matching TRBD1 (6 bases). CDR3 length: 14 residues. CDR1 LNHNV and CDR2 YYDKDF come from the germline V gene (reference sequence). With 5 bases removed from V and 6 bases from J, the gap between germline ends came to 16 bases. The CDR3 bases are TGTGCCACCAGCGGTCAGGGGAGGTTCGCTGAAGCTTTCTTT. Translating gives CATSGQGRFAEAFF.

There are many counts of this clonotype. The chain has TRBV12-3 or TRBV12-4 and TRBJ2-2; D unclear. This CDR3 region has 14 residues. V was trimmed by 6 bases and J by 0 bases, leaving 8 bases between them. The CDR3 protein is CASRAFTNTGELFF. The CDR3 region has the DNA TGTGCCAGCAGGGCGTTTACGAACACCGGGGAGCTGTTTTTT.

In this sample, this clonotype turned up many times. The V and J genes are TRBV5-5 and TRBJ1-3; weak D call: TRBD1 (5 bases). Per germline, CDR1 SGHKS and CDR2 YYEKEE (reference sequence). The CDR3 extends over 16 amino acids. Deletions cut 0 bases from V and 1 base from J, with 11 bases between. The DNA of the CDR3 is TGTGCCAGCAGCTTGGTTCCGGAGGGGTCTGGAAACACCATATATTTT. Translation gives CASSLVPEGSGNTIYF.

This sequence joins TRBV5-1 and TRBJ1-5; D gene uncertain. The CDR3 totals 15 residues. Trimming took off 1 base at V and 2 bases at J, with 10 bases between the two ends. From germline, CDR1 is SGHRS and CDR2 YFSETQ. CDR3 sequence: CASSLLGVGNQPQHF. The CDR3 DNA follows: TGCGCCAGCAGCTTGCTCGGGGTGGGCAATCAGCCCCAGCATTTT.

As regards this clonotype: A much larger clonotype is one base distant, so this may be a read error. V is TRBV14 and J is TRBJ2-7; D might be TRBD2 (8 bases). The germline V gene encodes CDR1 SGHDN and CDR2 FVKESK. This CDR3 has 16 amino acids. The CDR3 DNA sequence: TGTGCCAGCAGCCCCCTTGGCAGGGGGACTAGGGACGAGCGGTACTTC. Its translation: CASSPLGRGTRDERYF.

This clonotype occurred many times. The chain is built from TRBV7-2 and TRBJ2-2; 10 bases agree with TRBD2. Germline V gives CDR1 SGHTA, CDR2 FQGNSA. The CDR3 is made up of 15 amino acids. The trim removed 4 bases at V and 4 bases at J, leaving 3 bases unmatched. The CDR3 loop reads CASSSSGRVTGELFF. The CDR3 DNA is TGTGCCAGCAGCTCCAGCGGGAGGGTCACCGGGGAGCTGTTTTTT.

Worth noting for this clonotype: A single base separates this from a much larger clone, so it may be a read error. V gene TRBV9 combines with J gene TRBJ2-1; 10 bases map to TRBD2. Germline CDR1 is SGDLS and CDR2 is YYNGEE. This CDR3 spans 16 amino acids. CDR3 in DNA: TGTGCCAGCAGCGTAGTTCTAGCGGGAGCCTACAGTGAGCAGTTCTTC. It is translated as CASSVVLAGAYSEQFF.

This clonotype was recorded at least ten times. This chain connects TRBV29-1 to TRBJ1-4; TRBD1 is a possible D gene (5 bases). CDR3 length equals 11 residues. Between the trimmed V and J ends, which lost 0 bases and 15 bases, there was a span of 11 bases. Germline V gives CDR1 SQVTM, CDR2 ANQGSEA. As DNA, the CDR3 is TGCAGCGTTGAAGAGCCGGGGGGATTGTTTTTT. Protein product: CSVEEPGGLFF.

This clonotype appeared a few times. This rearrangement joins TRBV27 to TRBJ2-1; 13 bases are shared with TRBD2. The CDR3 loop spans 20 amino acids. Germline assignment: CDR1 MNHEY and CDR2 SMNVEV (reference sequence). Trimming at V came to 6 bases and at J to 0 bases, leaving 14 bases not matched to a gene. CDR3 DNA: TGTGCCAGCAGCGCTACACCCGCGACTAGCGGGAGGAGCTCCTACAATGAGCAGTTCTTC. As protein: CASSATPATSGRSSYNEQFF.

This clonotype was seen repeatedly, ten times or more. The V call is TRBV12-3 or TRBV12-4, the J call TRBJ2-7; 10 bases are shared with TRBD1. The CDR3 extends over 14 amino acids. V lost 4 bases to trimming and J lost 2 bases; unmatched junction nucleotides: 2. CDR3 nucleotides: TGTGCCAGCAGTTCCGGGACAGGGGCCTACGAGCAGTACTTC. It specifies CASSSGTGAYEQYF.

Turning to this clonotype: A junction boundary mismatches the germline segment, possibly from a read error. The genes are TRBV14 and TRBJ2-1; no definite D call. The CDR3 runs to 15 residues. Germline loops: CDR1 SGHDN, CDR2 FVKESK. The CDR3: CASSQGESSYNKQFF. In DNA form, the CDR3 reads TGTGCCAGCAGCCAAGGGGAAAGCTCCTACAATAAGCAGTTCTTC.

This clonotype was seen many times. V and J are TRBV5-5 and TRBJ1-6, with D perhaps matching TRBD1 (5 bases). The germline V gene encodes CDR1 SGHKS and CDR2 YYEKEE (reference sequence). V lost 4 bases and J lost 5, with 10 bases in between. The CDR3 has 14 amino acids. CDR3 loop: CASSPGADNSPLHF. The CDR3 region has the DNA TGTGCCAGCAGCCCCGGGGCTGATAATTCACCCCTCCACTTT.

There are many counts of this clonotype. The chain joins TRBV4-2 to TRBJ1-1; possibly TRBD1 for D (6 bases). Germline V lookup: CDR1 LGHNA, CDR2 YNFKEQ. Trimming shortened V by 2 bases and J by 0 bases, and 13 bases separated the two germline ends. The CDR3 length is 16 residues. This chain's CDR3 is CASSQFIQGMNTEAFF. The DNA of the CDR3 is TGTGCCAGCAGCCAATTCATACAGGGAATGAACACTGAAGCTTTCTTT.

This clonotype has more than one count but fewer than ten. The chain recombines TRBV7-6 with TRBJ2-5, with 9 bases matching TRBD1. Looked up from germline, CDR1 is SGHVS and CDR2 is FNYEAQ. With V trimmed by 5 bases and J by 7 bases, 11 bases remained unmatched. The CDR3 runs to 15 residues. The CDR3 is CASSRGTGRIGTQYF. The CDR3 region has the DNA TGTGCCAGCAGCCGTGGGACAGGGCGAATTGGGACCCAGTACTTC.

This clonotype has more than one count but fewer than ten. This sequence joins TRBV18 and TRBJ2-5; TRBD1 might be the D (5 bases). Trimming cost V 2 bases and J 5 bases, with 12 bases left between them. The V gene's germline CDR1 is KGHSH and CDR2 LQKENI. CDR3 size: 14 residues. This CDR3 reads CASSPSRVVETQYF. In DNA, the CDR3 is TGTGCCAGCTCACCATCCAGGGTTGTGGAGACCCAGTACTTC. The full variable domain, rest sourced from reference TRBV18 and TRBJ2-5, is NAGVMQNPRHLVRRRGQEARLRCSPMKGHSHVYWYRQLPEEGLKFMVYLQKENIIDESGMPKERFSAEFPKEGPSILRIQQVVRGDSAAYFCASSPSRVVETQYFGPGTRLLVL.

This clonotype was counted a few times. The rearrangement links TRBV7-9 to TRBJ2-5; 11 nucleotides agree with TRBD1. V was pared by 2 bases and J by 4 bases, with 6 bases of the junction left unmatched. Germline assignment: CDR1 SEHNR and CDR2 FQNEAQ (reference sequence). CDR3 length: 16 amino acids. As DNA, the CDR3 is TGTGCCAGCAGCTTAAGGAGGACAGGGGGCTCAGAGACCCAGTACTTC. Amino acids: CASSLRRTGGSETQYF.

The gene calls are TRBV30 and TRBJ1-1; 7 positions agree with TRBD1. Trimming removed 4 bases from V and 3 bases from J; junction bases left unmatched: 5. Germline-derived CDR1 and CDR2 are GTSNPN and SVGIG (reference sequence). The CDR3 runs to 13 residues. In nucleotides, the CDR3 is TGTGCCTGGACAGGGGGAGGGGACACTGAAGCTTTCTTT. It yields the protein CAWTGGGDTEAFF.